Each of the 5 T cell receptor beta chains below was sequenced from the same sample in a study of cytomegalovirus exposure and HLA in healthy donors. A multiplex PCR was run with 60 Vbeta primers and 13 Jbeta primers. Repertoires were generated with immunoSEQ multiplex PCR, while TCRdb's copy carries only in-frame clones and drops some. The sample consists of roughly 200,000 clones, roughly 9.5% of them appearing once. The sample taken for sequencing was PBMCs. These receptors were collected from a woman under 40 in good health and CMV-seropositive.

This clone came up a few times. V gene TRBV29-1 combines with J gene TRBJ2-1; no definite D call. With 3 bases removed from V and 10 bases from J, the gap between germline ends came to 22 bases. CDR1 SQVTM and CDR2 ANQGSEA come from the germline V gene. The CDR3 contains 15 residues. DNA of the CDR3: TGCAGCGTTGATCCCCAAAAGGTCCTGACAAGCGAGCAGTTCTTC. This encodes CSVDPQKVLTSEQFF.

With regard to this clone: This CDR3 is missing its conserved last phenylalanine or tryptophan, likely due to a read error. The J gene is TRBJ2-7, the V gene TRBV2; 8 bases are shared with TRBD1. This CDR3 has 16 amino acids. The ends lost 4 bases at V and 0 bases at J; junction bases unmatched: 8. Germline V gives CDR1 SNHLY, CDR2 FYNNEI. Here the CDR3 DNA reads TGTGCCAGCAGTGGCCCGGGACAGGCGATCTCCTACGAGCAGTACCTC. Its protein product is CASSGPGQAISYEQYL.

This clone was seen a few times. The rearrangement links TRBV6-1 to TRBJ1-2, with a possible D match to TRBD1 (5 bases). Trimming cost V 0 bases and J 10 bases, with 24 bases left between them. CDR3 size: 17 residues. From germline, CDR1 is MNHNS and CDR2 SASEGT. CDR3 coding DNA: TGTGCCAGCAGTGAAGCAGAATATCTCGGGGGGGATTTCTACTACACCTTC. This translates into CASSEAEYLGGDFYYTF.

The V call is TRBV10-3, the J call TRBJ2-7; 10 bases map to TRBD1. The germline V gene has CDR1 ENHRY and CDR2 SYGVKD. The CDR3 runs to 13 residues. The V and J ends lost 11 bases and 2 bases, in that order; junction bases with no gene match: 6. CDR3 residues: CASGGQGAYEQYF. The DNA for the CDR3 is TGTGCCTCAGGCGGACAGGGGGCCTACGAGCAGTACTTC.

This clone has more than one count but fewer than ten. The chain couples TRBV6-1 to TRBJ2-7, with D possibly being TRBD1 (6 bases). The germline V and J ends were trimmed by 6 bases and 4 bases, with 16 bases remaining between them. The CDR3 totals 14 residues. CDR1 is MNHNS and CDR2 is SASEGT in the germline V gene. The CDR3 loop reads CASRGDKKLYEQYF. In nucleotides, the CDR3 is TGTGCCAGCAGGGGGGACAAAAAATTATACGAGCAGTACTTC.